This T cell receptor beta chain was identified in a study of blood T cell repertoires in COVID-19. For the study at large: T cells, B-cell-depleted T cells, or PBMCs provided the cDNA or gDNA that served as material.

Trimming removed 5 bases from V and 4 bases from J; junction bases left unmatched: 14. The CDR3 has 17 residues. Germline V gene sequence: CDR1 SGHTA, CDR2 FQGNSA. Using immunoSEQ multiplex PCR, the repertoire was profiled, and TCRdb retains in-frame clones only, with some absent. This sample carries around 300,000 clones, around 89% of them seen once, and the ten largest clones take about 1.7%. The source material was PBMCs or T cells enriched from blood (not recorded which). The rearrangement links TRBV7-2 to TRBJ2-1; 7 bases line up with TRBD2. This clonotype originated in a woman aged 18-29 years with acute COVID-19. This chain's CDR3 is CASSPTSGGRAYNEQFF. The CDR3 DNA reads TGTGCCAGCAGCCCTACCTCTGGCGGGAGAGCGTACAATGAGCAGTTCTTC.